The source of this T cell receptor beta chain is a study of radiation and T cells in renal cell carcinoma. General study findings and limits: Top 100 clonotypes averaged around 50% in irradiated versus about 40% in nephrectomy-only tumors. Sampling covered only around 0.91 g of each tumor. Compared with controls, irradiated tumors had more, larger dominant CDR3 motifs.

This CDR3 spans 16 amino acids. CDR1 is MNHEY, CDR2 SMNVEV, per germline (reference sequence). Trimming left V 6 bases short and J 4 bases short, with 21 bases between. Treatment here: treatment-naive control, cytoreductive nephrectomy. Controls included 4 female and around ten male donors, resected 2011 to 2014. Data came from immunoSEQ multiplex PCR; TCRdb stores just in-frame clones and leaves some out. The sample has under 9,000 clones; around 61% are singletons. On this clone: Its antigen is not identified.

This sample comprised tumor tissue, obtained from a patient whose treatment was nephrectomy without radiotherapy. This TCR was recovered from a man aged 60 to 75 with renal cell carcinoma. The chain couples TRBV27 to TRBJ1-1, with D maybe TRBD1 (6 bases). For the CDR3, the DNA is TGTGCCAGCAGCGGAACAGGGCTGGGCGAGTCCACTGAAGCTTTCTTT. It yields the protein CASSGTGLGESTEAFF.